This T cell receptor beta chain was profiled in a study of patients and donors after allogeneic stem cell transplantation (dated by TCRdb to 2018 to 2020). This clonotype was found a few times. The antigen this receptor binds is unknown. No clone much larger than this one lies a single base away; base qualities are absent. Reading the germline V gene gives CDR1 SNHLY and CDR2 FYNNEI. The CDR3 runs 15 residues from the cysteine to the phenylalanine. Kept here is only the CDR3 DNA, which spans 45 bases and is read in frame from base 1. Between the V and J ends, shortened by 1 base and 3 bases respectively, the junction contains 12 bases. The library relied on RT-PCR. Sequencing was carried out with a NextSeq 550. TCRdb cleaned the public reads at Q25 with fastp, built clones with MiXCR and kept in-frame beta chains. Identical CDR3 proteins give one entry, which carries the most common genes and DNA. For this sample there are 900,000 to 1,000,000 distinct CDR3 sequences; around 17% appear just once. The ten largest account for roughly 6% of the sample.

The TCR comes from a human donor who was either an allogeneic HSCT recipient or a stem cell or donor lymphocyte infusion donor (not recorded which). It is not recorded whose cells these are; they may come from a transplant donor. Sequencing input: blood, either unsorted or a sorted T cell fraction (not recorded which). The chain is encoded by TRBV2 joined to TRBJ1-2; 5 matching bases give a weak D call of TRBD1. The nucleotide sequence is given as TGTGCCAGCAGTGAAGTGGGGCAGGGCTACTATGGCTACACCTTC. This gives the protein CASSEVGQGYYGYTF.